The 14 T cell receptor beta chains presented below share a single source sample, sequenced in a study of tumor-infiltrating lymphocytes in primary liver carcinoma (TCRdb year 2017). Without any cell sorting, total RNA and DNA were co-extracted from approximately 22-30 mg of bulk tissue using the AllPrep DNA/RNA mini kit. The run used an Illumina HiSeq 2500. A constant-region primer and ProtoScript II reverse transcriptase were used to reverse-transcribe TCRbeta-specific cDNA from about 0.55 ug total RNA. Three nested multiplex PCR rounds, following a slightly modified ARM-PCR procedure, were used to build the TCRbeta libraries. Each of the first two PCR rounds ran for 10 cycles and used multiplex TRBV1-TRBV30 forward primers together with a Cbeta reverse primer. The raw public data were reprocessed by TCRdb itself: fastp quality trimming at Q25, MiXCR clonotype calling, in-frame beta chains only. Identical CDR3 protein sequences are pooled into one entry, listed with their most common genes and DNA. A total of roughly 40,000 distinct CDR3 sequences appear in this sample, approximately 71% of them only once. Jointly, the top ten make up around 40% of the sample.

Sample: tumor-adjacent normal liver tissue. Receptor source: a woman in her 30s with primary liver carcinoma and hepatitis B virus infection.

The chain has TRBV29-1 and TRBJ2-5; the D gene is possibly TRBD1 (5 bases). The CDR3 sequence is 16 residues long. Germline-derived CDR1 and CDR2 are SQVTM and ANQGSEA. V lost 4 bases to trimming and J lost 0 bases, with 18 bases between them. CDR3 sequence (DNA): TGCAGCGTTGGAGCCTCCAGGTTAGGGGACCAAGAGACCCAGTACTTC. Protein sequence: CSVGASRLGDQETQYF.

The CDR3 loop is CASSRQTHADTQYF. The CDR3 DNA sequence: TGTGCCAGTAGCCGACAAACTCACGCAGATACGCAGTATTTT. The chain recombines TRBV11-2 with TRBJ2-3; D remains ambiguous. The CDR3 length is 14 residues. The V end was cut by 9 bases, the J end by 4 bases, with 17 bases between. The V gene's germline CDR1 is SGHAT and CDR2 FQNNGV.

In regard to this clonotype: Relative to the germline gene, one junction end is altered; a read error may explain this. The V call is TRBV6-5, the J call TRBJ1-1; possibly TRBD1 for D (5 bases). Germline CDR1 reads MNHEY; CDR2 reads SVGAGI. The CDR3 is 12 amino acids. The CDR3 sequence: CVSSYPWTEAFF. The CDR3 nucleotides read TGTGTCAGCAGTTACCCCTGGACAGAAGCTTTCTTT.

In the case of this clonotype: Compared with germline, one end of the junction differs, possibly owing to a read error. J is TRBJ2-1 and V is TRBV6-2 or TRBV6-3, with D maybe TRBD1 (5 bases). The CDR3 runs to 15 residues. Per the germline V gene, CDR1 is MNHEY and CDR2 is SVGEGT. CDR3 DNA: TGTGCCAGCAGTTACTCGCAGGGCGGCTACAATGAGCAGTCCTTC. It yields the protein CASSYSQGGYNEQSF.

Points on this clonotype: It is likely a read error, because the conserved phenylalanine at the end of the CDR3 is missing. This chain connects TRBV4-2 to TRBJ2-7; D tentatively reads TRBD1 or TRBD2 (5 bases each). CDR1 is LGHNA, CDR2 YNFKEQ, per germline. This CDR3 has 16 residues. CDR3 amino acids: CASSQATTAGGYEQYS. For the CDR3, the DNA is TGTGCCAGTAGCCAAGCGACGACGGCTGGGGGCTACGAGCAGTACTCC.

This clonotype was seen many times. The J gene is TRBJ2-1, the V gene TRBV28; 13 nucleotides align to TRBD2. Germline V CDR1 and CDR2: MDHEN, SYDVKM. This CDR3 is built from 16 residues. The V and J ends lost 4 bases and 5 bases, in that order; junction bases with no gene match: 5. This chain's CDR3 is CASSWTSGRPNNEQFF. The CDR3 bases are TGTGCCAGCAGTTGGACTAGCGGGAGACCCAACAATGAGCAGTTCTTC. Full variable domain (missing parts from reference TRBV28 and TRBJ2-1): DVKVTQSSRYLVKRTGEKVFLECVQDMDHENMFWYRQDPGLGLRLIYFSYDVKMKEKGDIPEGYSVSREKKERFSLILESASTNQTSMYLCASSWTSGRPNNEQFFGPGTRLTVL.

As to this clonotype: An end of the junction differs from the germline gene, which may be a read error. CDR3 nucleotides: TGCGCCAGCAGCCAAGATCCGGGGCAGGGGGAGAATGAGCACTTCTTC. Amino acids: CASSQDPGQGENEHFF. This chain uses TRBV4-1 with TRBJ2-1; TRBD1 matches at 7 bases. Per germline, CDR1 MGHRA and CDR2 YSYEKL. This CDR3 contains 16 residues.

In its sample, this clonotype was seen a few times. The CDR3 DNA is TGTGCCAGCAGCCCCAGGACGGGGGAGGTTCAGCCCCAGCATTTT. Its translation: CASSPRTGEVQPQHF. The chain combines TRBV28 with TRBJ1-5, with D possibly TRBD1 on 5 matching bases. Germline assignment: CDR1 MDHEN and CDR2 SYDVKM. The CDR3 spans 15 residues. V lost 6 bases and J 6 bases, leaving 18 bases between the germline ends.

This clonotype has a handful of counts. V is TRBV15 and J is TRBJ2-3; no clear D. CDR3 length: 14 amino acids. Between the trimmed V and J ends, which lost 0 bases and 6 bases, there was a span of 10 bases. CDR1 is LNHNV and CDR2 is YYDKDF in the germline V gene (reference sequence). The CDR3 sequence is CATSRDGIGDTQYF. CDR3 in DNA: TGTGCCACCAGCAGAGATGGGATTGGGGATACGCAGTATTTT. Full variable domain (rest looked up from reference TRBV15 and TRBJ2-3): DAMVIQNPRYQVTQFGKPVTLSCSQTLNHNVMYWYQQKSSQAPKLLFHYYDKDFNNEADTPDNFQSRRPNTSFCFLDIRSPGLGDTAMYLCATSRDGIGDTQYFGPGTRLTVL.

A word on this clonotype: One junction end does not reproduce the germline sequence, and a read error may be involved. The chain uses TRBV2 and TRBJ1-1, with TRBD1 matching 9 bases. Germline loops: CDR1 SNHLY, CDR2 FYNNEI. The CDR3 is made up of 14 amino acids. The DNA of the CDR3 is TGTGTCAGCAGTGATTGGACAGGGGTTCAAGAAGCTTTCTTT. As protein: CVSSDWTGVQEAFF.

For this clonotype: This could be a read error, since a much larger clone is one nucleotide away. This likely comes from a read error, as the CDR3 has no conserved phenylalanine or tryptophan at its end. The V call is TRBV6-2 or TRBV6-3, the J call TRBJ2-7; 8 nucleotides match TRBD2. The CDR3 spans 15 residues. The V gene's germline CDR1 is MNHEY and CDR2 SVGEGT. The chain's CDR3 is CSSSRGGSASYEQYL. CDR3 in DNA: TGTTCCAGCAGCCGGGGGGGCTCTGCCTCCTACGAGCAGTACCTC.

Regarding this clonotype: At one end the junction does not follow the germline gene, possibly because of a read error. V usage is TRBV11-2 and J usage is TRBJ2-7, with a weak D call TRBD1 (7 bases). The length of the CDR3 is 17 residues. Per germline, CDR1 SGHAT and CDR2 FQNNGV. The CDR3 nucleotides are TGTGCCAGCAGTACCACAGGAGGGGGCCCTTGGACCTACAAGCAGTACTTC. Protein product: CASSTTGGGPWTYKQYF.

With regard to this clonotype: At one boundary the junction diverges from the germline segment, which might be a read error. The chain uses TRBV12-3 or TRBV12-4 and TRBJ2-1, with 13 bases aligning to TRBD2. CDR3 length equals 16 residues. DNA of the CDR3: TGTGCCAGCAGTTTCTTCAGACTAGCGGGAGGCCAGGAGCAGATCTTC. This translates into CASSFFRLAGGQEQIF.

As regards this clonotype: The conserved phenylalanine or tryptophan normally closing the CDR3 is absent here, so this likely arose from a read error. This rearrangement joins TRBV29-1 to TRBJ2-2, with TRBD2 as a possible D gene (7 bases). Trimming left V 6 bases short and J 10 bases short, with 27 bases between. The CDR3 covers 16 residues. Germline CDR1 SQVTM, CDR2 ANQGSEA. The DNA of the CDR3 is TGCAGCGTCCTCATAGGGGGAGGGCCGGTCCCCGAGGAGCTGTTTCTT. This translates into CSVLIGGGPVPEELFL.